This T cell receptor (beta chain) was sequenced in a study of shared clonotypes between healthy human individuals. Using immunoSEQ multiplex PCR, the repertoire was profiled, and TCRdb retains in-frame clones only, with some absent. This table has roughly 2.4 million clones, about 94% appearing once. Findings and limits, study-wide: Shared clonotypes across all four donors exceeded non-shared ones in generation probability. The researchers took only blood, and tissue repertoires probably look different.

On this clone: Its specificity is not known.

The receptor's source is a man between 18 and 29 years old in good health. Sequencing was performed on naive CD4+ T cells sorted from blood. Sample subset: CD45RA+ positively selected.

The CDR3 region is CASTQGLAGSGDTQYF. DNA of the CDR3: TGTGCCAGCACCCAGGGACTAGCGGGTTCAGGAGATACGCAGTATTTT. This chain connects TRBV7-9 to TRBJ2-3, with TRBD2 identical over 12 bases. The CDR3 spans 16 residues. The germline V gene encodes CDR1 SEHNR and CDR2 FQNEAQ (reference sequence). Trimming cost V 7 bases and J 5 bases; bases outside gene matches: 10.